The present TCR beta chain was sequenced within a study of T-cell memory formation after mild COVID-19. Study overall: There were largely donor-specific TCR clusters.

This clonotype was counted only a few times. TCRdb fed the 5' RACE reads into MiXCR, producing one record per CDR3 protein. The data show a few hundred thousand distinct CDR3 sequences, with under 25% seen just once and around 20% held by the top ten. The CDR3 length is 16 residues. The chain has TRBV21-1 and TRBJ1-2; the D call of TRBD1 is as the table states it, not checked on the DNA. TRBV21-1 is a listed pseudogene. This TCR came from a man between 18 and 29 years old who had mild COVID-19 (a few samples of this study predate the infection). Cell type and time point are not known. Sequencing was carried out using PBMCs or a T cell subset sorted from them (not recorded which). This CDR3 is CASSKNRDRGDYGYTF. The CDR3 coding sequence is TGTGCCAGCAGCAAGAACCGGGACAGGGGAGACTATGGCTACACCTTC.